This is a list of T cell receptor beta chains from one sample in a study of tumor-infiltrating lymphocytes in primary liver carcinoma. TCRdb processed the multiplex PCR reads anew with MiXCR; each CDR3 protein has one entry. The sample shows fewer than 110,000 distinct CDR3 sequences, 55% to 80% of them seen only once. The sequenced sample consisted of liver tumor tissue from sampling region 2. These receptors were obtained from an older woman with primary liver carcinoma and hepatitis B virus infection. CDR3s include the opening cysteine and the closing phenylalanine or tryptophan. Fields, in order: V gene, D gene, J gene, clone size, CDR3 length, CDR3 protein, CDR3 DNA. D genes are given only for firm matches. The listing skips clone size in some rows; elsewhere it reads once, few, many or a size class.

V gene: TRBV2; D gene: .; J gene: TRBJ1-1; clone size: many; CDR3 length: 13; CDR3 protein: CASSQGQNTEAFF; CDR3 DNA: TGTGCCAGCAGCCAGGGACAGAACACTGAAGCTTTCTTT
V gene: TRBV5-1; D gene: TRBD1; J gene: TRBJ2-7; clone size: many; CDR3 length: 14; CDR3 protein: CASSLAGTEYEQYF; CDR3 DNA: TGCGCCAGCAGCTTGGCGGGGACAGAATACGAGCAGTACTTC
V gene: TRBV11-2; D gene: .; J gene: TRBJ2-3; clone size: .; CDR3 length: 12; CDR3 protein: CASSPWADMQHF; CDR3 DNA: TGTGCCAGCAGCCCCTGGGCGGATATGCAGCACTTT
V gene: TRBV29-1; D gene: TRBD2; J gene: TRBJ2-5; clone size: .; CDR3 length: 14; CDR3 protein: CNVGQGGLWETQYF; CDR3 DNA: TGCAACGTTGGTCAGGGAGGGCTTTGGGAGACCCAGTACTTC
V gene: TRBV14; D gene: .; J gene: TRBJ1-2; clone size: few; CDR3 length: 16; CDR3 protein: CASSPYDHGADYGYIF; CDR3 DNA: TGTGCCAGCAGTCCATACGACCATGGGGCCGACTATGGCTACATCTTC
V gene: TRBV29-1; D gene: TRBD1; J gene: TRBJ2-5; clone size: .; CDR3 length: 14; CDR3 protein: CGVVVQGAEETQYF; CDR3 DNA: TGCGGCGTTGTGGTCCAGGGGGCAGAAGAGACCCAGTACTTC
V gene: TRBV6-6; D gene: .; J gene: TRBJ1-1; clone size: medium-sized; CDR3 length: 13; CDR3 protein: CASSLQGLTEAFF; CDR3 DNA: TGTGCCAGCAGCCTACAGGGACTCACTGAAGCTTTCTTT
V gene: TRBV4-1; D gene: .; J gene: TRBJ2-7; clone size: few; CDR3 length: 15; CDR3 protein: CASRHDGGGCDEQYF; CDR3 DNA: TGCGCCAGCAGGCATGATGGAGGGGGGTGCGACGAGCAGTACTTC
V gene: TRBV29-1; D gene: TRBD1; J gene: TRBJ1-1; clone size: few; CDR3 length: 10; CDR3 protein: CSGGQEGAFF; CDR3 DNA: TGCAGTGGAGGACAGGAGGGAGCTTTCTTT
V gene: TRBV11-2; D gene: .; J gene: TRBJ2-2; clone size: .; CDR3 length: 15; CDR3 protein: CANSHGAGGTGELFF; CDR3 DNA: TGTGCCAACAGCCACGGGGCTGGTGGCACCGGGGAGCTGTTTTTT
V gene: TRBV11-1; D gene: .; J gene: TRBJ2-7; clone size: .; CDR3 length: 14; CDR3 protein: CASSPRTALREQYF; CDR3 DNA: TGTGCCAGCAGCCCTCGGACAGCACTACGCGAGCAGTACTTC
V gene: TRBV20-1; D gene: .; J gene: TRBJ1-5; clone size: few; CDR3 length: 15; CDR3 protein: CSVLSTGHSNQPQHF; CDR3 DNA: TGCAGTGTTCTCAGTACAGGTCATAGCAATCAGCCCCAGCATTTT
V gene: TRBV4-1; D gene: TRBD1; J gene: TRBJ1-1; clone size: .; CDR3 length: 17; CDR3 protein: CASSQEPWDRGATEAFF; CDR3 DNA: TGCGCCAGCAGCCAAGAACCGTGGGACAGGGGAGCCACTGAAGCTTTCTTT
V gene: TRBV29-1; D gene: .; J gene: TRBJ2-1; clone size: .; CDR3 length: 14; CDR3 protein: CSVAGTGGANEQFF; CDR3 DNA: TGCAGCGTAGCTGGGACTGGCGGGGCCAATGAGCAGTTCTTC
V gene: TRBV18; D gene: .; J gene: TRBJ2-5; clone size: .; CDR3 length: 11; CDR3 protein: CASSPIETQYF; CDR3 DNA: TGTGCCAGCTCTCCTATCGAGACCCAGTACTTC
V gene: TRBV4-2; D gene: TRBD2; J gene: TRBJ2-2; clone size: many; CDR3 length: 18; CDR3 protein: CASSQAFRAGGVTRELFF; CDR3 DNA: TGTGCCAGCAGCCAAGCGTTCCGAGCGGGAGGCGTTACCAGGGAGCTGTTTTTT
V gene: TRBV5-1; D gene: .; J gene: TRBJ1-1; clone size: .; CDR3 length: 14; CDR3 protein: CASSLEESNTEAFF; CDR3 DNA: TGCGCCAGCAGCTTGGAGGAGTCAAACACTGAAGCTTTCTTT
V gene: TRBV5-6; D gene: TRBD2; J gene: TRBJ2-3; clone size: .; CDR3 length: 14; CDR3 protein: CASSLLAPTDAQYF; CDR3 DNA: TGCGCCAGCAGCTTACTAGCGCCCACAGATGCGCAGTATTTC
V gene: TRBV16; D gene: .; J gene: TRBJ1-2; clone size: few; CDR3 length: 14; CDR3 protein: CASSQRLGGNGYTF; CDR3 DNA: TGTGCCAGCAGCCAACGGCTGGGAGGAAATGGCTACACCTTC
V gene: TRBV28; D gene: .; J gene: TRBJ2-7; clone size: few; CDR3 length: 14; CDR3 protein: CASSLAGPRGEQYF; CDR3 DNA: TGTGCCAGCAGTTTAGCAGGCCCAAGGGGCGAGCAGTACTTC
V gene: TRBV5-6; D gene: .; J gene: TRBJ1-6; clone size: .; CDR3 length: 17; CDR3 protein: CASTPGRGGRYNSFLHF; CDR3 DNA: TGTGCCAGCACGCCGGGTCGAGGTGGCAGGTATAATTCATTCCTCCACTTT
V gene: TRBV28; D gene: TRBD1; J gene: TRBJ1-2; clone size: .; CDR3 length: 18; CDR3 protein: CASSSVRDRISGGYGYTF; CDR3 DNA: TGTGCCAGCAGTTCGGTGAGGGACAGGATCTCAGGAGGCTATGGCTACACCTTC
V gene: TRBV4-1; D gene: .; J gene: TRBJ2-7; clone size: .; CDR3 length: 15; CDR3 protein: CASSHTGEGGEEQYF; CDR3 DNA: TGCGCCAGCAGCCACACTGGAGAAGGGGGGGAAGAGCAGTACTTC
V gene: TRBV12-3/TRBV12-4; D gene: TRBD1; J gene: TRBJ1-6; clone size: many; CDR3 length: 17; CDR3 protein: CASSLAGETGGYSPLHF; CDR3 DNA: TGTGCCAGCAGTTTAGCGGGGGAGACAGGGGGCTATTCACCCCTCCACTTT
V gene: TRBV7-9; D gene: TRBD2; J gene: TRBJ2-3; clone size: .; CDR3 length: 15; CDR3 protein: CASSLTSGRIDTQYF; CDR3 DNA: TGTGCCAGCAGCCTGACTAGCGGGAGGATAGATACGCAGTATTTT
V gene: TRBV4-2; D gene: .; J gene: TRBJ1-6; clone size: many; CDR3 length: 15; CDR3 protein: CASSQTAIRNSPLHF; CDR3 DNA: TGTGCCAGCAGCCAAACAGCGATTAGAAATTCACCCCTCCACTTT
V gene: TRBV29-1; D gene: .; J gene: TRBJ1-2; clone size: .; CDR3 length: 13; CDR3 protein: CSIEGQGFVGYTF; CDR3 DNA: TGCAGCATTGAAGGGCAAGGGTTCGTCGGCTATACCTTC
V gene: TRBV11-2; D gene: .; J gene: TRBJ2-3; clone size: .; CDR3 length: 12; CDR3 protein: CVSNPWSDTQYF; CDR3 DNA: TGTGTCAGCAACCCCTGGTCGGATACGCAGTATTTT
V gene: TRBV6-6; D gene: .; J gene: TRBJ2-7; clone size: .; CDR3 length: 13; CDR3 protein: CATSLQASYEQYF; CDR3 DNA: TGTGCCACCAGTCTCCAGGCCTCCTACGAACAGTACTTC
V gene: TRBV6-2/TRBV6-3; D gene: .; J gene: TRBJ2-3; clone size: .; CDR3 length: 15; CDR3 protein: CASSYAETRTDTQYF; CDR3 DNA: TGTGCCAGCAGTTACGCGGAAACCCGCACAGATACGCAGTATTTT
V gene: TRBV2; D gene: .; J gene: TRBJ1-4; clone size: .; CDR3 length: 14; CDR3 protein: CASAKGPLPEKLFF; CDR3 DNA: TGTGCCAGCGCTAAGGGACCCCTCCCTGAAAAACTGTTTTTT
V gene: TRBV12-3/TRBV12-4; D gene: .; J gene: TRBJ2-2; clone size: .; CDR3 length: 15; CDR3 protein: CASTKWKTSTVELFF; CDR3 DNA: TGTGCCAGCACCAAATGGAAAACCTCCACCGTGGAGCTGTTTTTT
V gene: TRBV29-1; D gene: TRBD1; J gene: TRBJ2-7; clone size: once; CDR3 length: 15; CDR3 protein: CSVTGTVVSIRMEYF; CDR3 DNA: TGCAGCGTTACCGGGACAGTGGTTTCCATAAGAATGGAGTACTTC
V gene: TRBV29-1; D gene: .; J gene: TRBJ2-7; clone size: .; CDR3 length: 14; CDR3 protein: CSVEGTVNLYEQDF; CDR3 DNA: TGCAGCGTTGAGGGTACAGTCAACCTTTACGAGCAGGACTTC
V gene: TRBV5-1; D gene: .; J gene: TRBJ2-6; clone size: .; CDR3 length: 18; CDR3 protein: CASSWQTGRHSGANVLTF; CDR3 DNA: TGCGCCAGCAGCTGGCAGACAGGGAGGCATTCTGGGGCCAACGTCCTGACTTTC